The TCR beta chain under discussion was sequenced for a study of T-cell memory formation after mild COVID-19. The study's findings and limits: Largely, contracting CD4+ clones fell within CM and EM, and contracting CD8+ clones within EMRA.

Looked up from germline, CDR1 is MNHEY and CDR2 is SVGAGI. V was clipped by 2 bases and J by 3 bases, with 10 bases between them. The CDR3 sequence is 14 residues long. This clonotype appeared a few times. The target antigen is unknown. 5'RACE, which relied on constant-segment primers, yielded TCR alpha and TCR beta cDNA libraries carrying sample barcodes and UMIs. A single record per CDR3 protein comes from TCRdb applying MiXCR to the 5' RACE reads. The sample lists fewer than 700,000 distinct CDR3 sequences; about a fifth were seen once. The chain links TRBV6-5 to TRBJ2-5, with D unclear. The sequenced material came from PBMCs or a T cell subset sorted from them (not recorded which). The receptor was derived from an adult woman who had mild COVID-19 (a few samples of this study predate the infection). Cell type and time point are not known. The DNA for the CDR3 is TGTGCCAGCAGTTACAGCTATACAGAAGAGACCCAGTACTTC. Protein sequence: CASSYSYTEETQYF.